The 17 T cell receptor beta chains listed next were all sequenced from one sample in a study of post-analysis software for immune sequencing data. Study outcomes and limitations: Five or six TRBV segments, TRBV5-6, TRBV5-1 and TRBV20-1 among them, were found more frequent in patients than controls.

Carried by the TCR beta cDNA libraries were unique molecular identifiers. TCRdb passed the PCR reads through MiXCR, listing each CDR3 protein once. The sample yields roughly 180,000 distinct CDR3 sequences, approximately 28% seen once. These receptors' targets are unknown. The sample taken for sequencing was blood. These receptors were taken from a girl under 18 with multiple sclerosis.

J is TRBJ2-7 and V is TRBV5-1; D gene uncertain. This CDR3 is 13 amino acids long. Germline assignment: CDR1 SGHRS and CDR2 YFSETQ. Deletions cut 4 bases from V and 2 bases from J, with 10 bases between. CDR3 bases: TGCGCCAGCAGCCAGGAAGAAACCTACGAGCAGTACTTC. This codes for CASSQEETYEQYF.

Notes on this clonotype: This sequence may be a read error, since a much larger clone differs from it by one base. V is TRBV10-3 and J is TRBJ2-1, with 11 bases aligning to TRBD2. CDR3 size: 13 residues. Germline values: CDR1 ENHRY, CDR2 SYGVKD. The trim removed 10 bases at V and 8 bases at J, leaving 7 bases unmatched. DNA of the CDR3: TGTGCCACCCAACTAGCGGGAGTGGATGAGCAGTTCTTC. Protein: CATQLAGVDEQFF.

This clonotype appeared once. The chain has TRBV20-1 and TRBJ2-5; 10 nucleotides match TRBD2. CDR3 size: 16 residues. Germline CDR1 is DFQATT and CDR2 is SNEGSKA (reference sequence). V lost 1 base to trimming and J lost 11 bases; unmatched junction nucleotides: 16. The CDR3 reads CSARAPTERGGREQYF. In nucleotides, the CDR3 is TGCAGTGCTAGAGCACCCACAGAGCGGGGGGGTCGCGAACAGTACTTC.

The chain uses TRBV6-5 and TRBJ2-1; 13 bases fit TRBD2. V lost 6 bases to trimming and J lost 7 bases; unmatched junction nucleotides: 9. CDR3 length equals 16 residues. Germline V gene data show CDR1 as MNHEY and CDR2 as SVGAGI. The CDR3 loop is CASSRLAGGSGNEQFF. The CDR3 DNA reads as TGTGCCAGCAGCAGACTAGCGGGAGGTTCAGGGAATGAGCAGTTCTTC.

This clonotype was seen more than once but under ten times. This chain connects TRBV5-1 to TRBJ2-5; D might be TRBD2 (6 bases). Trimming removed 7 bases at V and 7 bases at J, with 20 bases between. This CDR3 is built from 14 residues. CDR1 and CDR2 from the germline V gene are SGHRS and YFSETQ. CDR3 sequence (DNA): TGCGCCAGCGCCACGAGGGACTCCGGGGGGACCCAGTACTTC. Its translation is CASATRDSGGTQYF.

This clonotype was seen many times. Here the CDR3 DNA reads TGCAGCGTTTCGGTCCGACTAGCGGGAGTAGGGGAGACCCAGTACTTC. This sequence encodes CSVSVRLAGVGETQYF. The chain recombines TRBV29-1 with TRBJ2-5, with 12 bases that match TRBD2. The CDR3 loop spans 16 amino acids. V shed 5 bases and J 5 bases; nucleotides not matched to a gene: 12. Germline CDR1 and CDR2: SQVTM and ANQGSEA.

In this sample, this clonotype turned up many times. The CDR3 nucleotides are TGTGCCAGCAGTTTACACCCAGGGCGTGGAAGCTCCTACAATGAGCAGTTCTTC. Amino acid sequence: CASSLHPGRGSSYNEQFF. The chain carries TRBV28 and TRBJ2-1; maybe TRBD1 (5 bases). The CDR3 consists of 18 residues. Germline CDR1 reads MDHEN; CDR2 reads SYDVKM. V was trimmed by 2 bases and J by 0 bases, leaving 17 bases between them.

The rearrangement uses TRBV20-1 and TRBJ2-7; D call uncertain. Trimming pared 5 bases from V and 4 bases from J, leaving 9 bases between. Germline V gives CDR1 DFQATT, CDR2 SNEGSKA (reference sequence). The CDR3 is made up of 11 amino acids. The CDR3 sequence: CSAENEYEQYF. The CDR3 bases are TGCAGTGCTGAGAACGAGTACGAGCAGTACTTC.

This clonotype was counted only a few times. This chain links TRBV7-9 with TRBJ2-5; D is uncertain. V was pared by 5 bases and J by 11 bases, with 18 bases between. The CDR3 consists of 13 residues. Germline V gene sequence: CDR1 SEHNR, CDR2 FQNEAQ (reference sequence). The CDR3 sequence: CASSLPLNNEQYF. The CDR3 nucleotides read TGTGCCAGCAGCCTACCCCTCAACAATGAGCAGTACTTC.

Remarks on this clonotype: This may be a read error, as it is one base from a much larger clone. The chain's CDR3 is CASSPPGERVYEQYF. CDR3 nucleotides: TGTGCCAGCAGCCCCCCCGGGGAGAGGGTCTACGAGCAGTACTTC. This sequence joins TRBV7-9 and TRBJ2-7; TRBD2 is a possible D gene (5 bases). Trimming shortened V by 5 bases and J by 3 bases, and 17 bases separated the two germline ends. This CDR3 spans 15 amino acids. Per the germline V gene, CDR1 is SEHNR and CDR2 is FQNEAQ (reference sequence).

The chain joins TRBV7-8 to TRBJ2-1; 8 nucleotides align to TRBD1. The germline V gene encodes CDR1 SGHVS and CDR2 FQNEAQ. Trimming took 5 bases from V and 12 from J; bases not matched to a gene: 12. The length of the CDR3 is 14 residues. In nucleotides, the CDR3 is TGTGCCAGCAGCCAGGGACAGGATGGCGGTGGGCAGTTCTTC. Its translation is CASSQGQDGGGQFF.

This clonotype was detected a few times. The chain joins TRBV5-1 to TRBJ1-1; tentatively, D is TRBD1 (6 bases). CDR1 is SGHRS and CDR2 is YFSETQ in the germline V gene. The CDR3 is made up of 11 amino acids. V gave up 4 bases and J gave up 11 bases, with 12 bases separating them. CDR3 nucleotides: TGCGCCAGCAGCCCCGACAGGCGGGCTTTCTTT. This sequence encodes CASSPDRRAFF.

With respect to this clonotype: A much larger clone differs by one base, so this may be a read error. This chain uses TRBV6-2 or TRBV6-3 with TRBJ2-5; no clear D. Germline CDR1 is MNHEY and CDR2 is SVGEGT. This CDR3 is 12 amino acids long. V lost 6 bases to trimming and J lost 11 bases, with 16 bases between them. CDR3 sequence: CASRNLYNEQYF. CDR3 sequence (DNA): TGTGCCAGCAGAAACCTATACAATGAGCAGTACTTC.

This clonotype was counted between two and nine times. This rearrangement joins TRBV5-1 to TRBJ1-1, with 8 bases identical to TRBD1. This CDR3 comprises 15 residues. V was pared by 2 bases and J by 5 bases, with 8 bases of the junction left unmatched. Looked up from germline, CDR1 is SGHRS and CDR2 is YFSETQ. The CDR3 DNA sequence: TGCGCCAGCAGCTTACAGGGGGGAACGGGGACTGAAGCTTTCTTT. It is translated as CASSLQGGTGTEAFF. The entire variable domain, with the rest obtained from reference TRBV5-1 and TRBJ1-1, is as follows: KAGVTQTPRYLIKTRGQQVTLSCSPISGHRSVSWYQQTPGQGLQFLFEYFSETQRNKGNFPGRFSGRQFSNSRSEMNVSTLELGDSALYLCASSLQGGTGTEAFFGQGTRLTVV.

The sample holds many counts of this clonotype. J is TRBJ2-3 and V is TRBV20-1, with 10 bases fitting TRBD2. This CDR3 region has 15 residues. In germline, CDR1 is DFQATT, CDR2 SNEGSKA (reference sequence). The V segment lost 5 bases and the J segment 1 base; nucleotides outside the gene matches: 6. CDR3 sequence: CSAGVGTSGTDTQYF. For the CDR3, the DNA is TGCAGTGCTGGTGTAGGGACTAGCGGCACAGATACGCAGTATTTT.

This chain joins TRBV5-1 and TRBJ2-7; 10 positions agree with TRBD2. Germline V gene sequence: CDR1 SGHRS, CDR2 YFSETQ. There are 17 residues in the CDR3. Losses at the gene ends were 1 base for V and 5 bases for J; bases not matched to a gene: 12. CDR3 sequence: CASSLKFGLAGVHEQYF. DNA of the CDR3: TGCGCCAGCAGCTTGAAGTTTGGGCTAGCGGGAGTCCACGAGCAGTACTTC.

On this clonotype: A clone one base away is much larger, so this may be a read error. The J gene is TRBJ2-1, the V gene TRBV5-1; 8 bases are a match to TRBD2. Germline loops: CDR1 SGHRS, CDR2 YFSETQ. The CDR3 contains 15 residues. The J segment lost 8 bases and the V segment lost 0 bases, leaving 7 bases of the junction unmatched. The CDR3 here is CASSLAGTSYDEQFF. The CDR3 coding sequence is TGCGCCAGCAGCTTGGCCGGGACTAGTTACGATGAGCAGTTCTTC.